This is a list of T cell receptor beta chains from one sample in a study of shared clonotypes between healthy human individuals. Some clones are missing from TCRdb's copy, which holds only in-frame ones; the method was immunoSEQ multiplex PCR. The data contain about 1.5 million clones, more than 95% of them singletons. Source material: naive CD4+ T cells sorted from blood. Receptors were obtained from a man under 40 in good health. The CDR3 runs from the conserved cysteine through the conserved F or W. The order of the fields is D gene, J gene, V gene, clone size, CDR3 protein, CDR3 DNA. D genes are given only for firm matches. Clone sizes are given selectively: once, few, many, or a class where the clone is expanded.

>-|TRBJ2-1|TRBV6-1|-
CASLLDSYNEQFF
TGTGCCAGCTTACTAGACTCCTACAATGAGCAGTTCTTC
>TRBD2|TRBJ2-1|TRBV18|-
CASSPYGLAGGEQFF
TGTGCCAGCTCACCGTACGGACTAGCGGGAGGTGAGCAGTTCTTC
>TRBD2|TRBJ2-1|TRBV2|-
CASSSLGRVEQFF
TGTGCCAGCAGCTCCCTAGGGAGGGTTGAGCAGTTCTTC
>-|TRBJ2-7|TRBV18|-
CASSPRGITYEQYF
TGTGCCAGCTCACCACGTGGGATTACCTACGAGCAGTACTTC
>-|TRBJ2-5|TRBV7-9|-
CASSPKRKETQYF
TGTGCCAGCAGCCCGAAGAGAAAGGAGACCCAGTACTTC
>-|TRBJ1-2|TRBV19|-
CASSIDRGLGNYGYTF
TGTGCCAGTAGTATAGATCGAGGCCTGGGTAACTATGGCTACACCTTC
>-|TRBJ2-7|TRBV4-1|-
CASSEGHASSYEQYF
TGCGCCAGCAGCGAAGGACACGCTAGCTCCTACGAGCAGTACTTC
>-|TRBJ2-5|TRBV18|-
CASSPRNRAGETQYF
TGTGCCAGCTCACCACGGAACAGGGCAGGAGAGACCCAGTACTTC
>-|TRBJ2-1|TRBV27|few
CASRLYNEQFF
TGTGCCAGCAGACTCTACAATGAGCAGTTCTTC
>-|TRBJ1-4|TRBV19|once
CASSTRINEKLFF
TGTGCCAGTAGTACACGGATTAATGAAAAACTGTTTTTT
>-|TRBJ1-1|TRBV6-5|-
CASSQGSGAFF
TGTGCCAGCAGCCAGGGGTCGGGGGCTTTCTTT
>-|TRBJ1-3|TRBV7-2|-
CASSLAAGPGNTIYF
TGTGCCAGCAGCTTAGCGGCAGGGCCCGGAAACACCATATATTTT
>TRBD1|TRBJ1-1|TRBV5-1|-
CASSLPWTGASPEAFF
TGCGCCAGCAGCTTGCCCTGGACAGGGGCCTCACCTGAAGCTTTCTTT
>-|TRBJ2-7|TRBV18|-
CASSKLDGGYEQYF
TGTGCCAGCTCAAAACTGGACGGAGGCTACGAGCAGTACTTC
>-|TRBJ2-3|TRBV10-1|-
CASSPNRATDTQYF
TGCGCCAGCAGCCCAAACCGGGCCACAGATACGCAGTATTTT
>-|TRBJ1-3|TRBV7-2|-
CASSLVSSGNTIYF
TGTGCCAGCAGCTTAGTGAGCTCTGGAAACACCATATATTTT
>-|TRBJ1-2|TRBV2|-
CASSGESYGYTF
TGTGCCAGCAGTGGCGAAAGCTATGGCTACACCTTC
>-|TRBJ1-5|TRBV5-6|-
CASSSYHREVNQPQHF
TGTGCCAGCAGCTCATATCACAGGGAAGTAAATCAGCCCCAGCATTTT
>TRBD1|TRBJ2-7|TRBV7-3|-
CASSKRTGLSSYEQYF
TGTGCCAGCAGCAAAAGGACAGGTCTAAGCTCCTACGAGCAGTACTTC
>-|TRBJ1-4|TRBV10-2|once
CASRPGGREKLFF
TGCGCCAGCCGGCCTGGCGGGCGCGAAAAACTGTTTTTT
>TRBD1|TRBJ1-1|TRBV7-2|-
CASMEGQGRGEAFF
TGTGCCAGCATGGAAGGACAGGGACGGGGTGAAGCTTTCTTT
>-|TRBJ2-1|TRBV18|-
CASSPREVTEQFF
TGTGCCAGCTCACCACGAGAGGTAACCGAGCAGTTCTTC
>TRBD1|TRBJ2-2|TRBV7-2|-
CASSSETGHPGGELFF
TGTGCCAGCAGCTCAGAGACAGGGCATCCCGGCGGGGAGCTGTTTTTT
>-|TRBJ2-1|TRBV18|-
CASSPRQTNEQFF
TGTGCCAGCTCCCCTAGGCAGACAAATGAGCAGTTCTTC
>-|TRBJ2-1|TRBV23-1|-
CATPAIEQFF
TGCGCCACCCCTGCGATTGAGCAGTTCTTC
>TRBD1|TRBJ1-1|TRBV15|-
CATSRVRDRFGGGTEAFF
TGTGCCACCAGCAGAGTTCGGGACAGATTCGGGGGAGGCACTGAAGCTTTCTTT
>TRBD2|TRBJ2-7|TRBV11-2|-
CASSLASGLSYEQYF
TGTGCCAGCAGCTTAGCTAGCGGGCTCTCCTACGAGCAGTACTTC
>-|TRBJ2-5|TRBV6-1|-
CASTGSPKETQYF
TGTGCCAGCACTGGCAGCCCTAAAGAGACCCAGTACTTC
>TRBD1|TRBJ1-2|TRBV7-3|-
CASSSGGGYTF
TGTGCCAGCAGCTCAGGGGGAGGTTACACCTTC
>-|TRBJ2-5|TRBV30|-
CAWTRDLGETQYF
TGTGCCTGGACCCGGGACCTGGGAGAGACCCAGTACTTC
>TRBD1|TRBJ2-7|TRBV6-5|-
CASSFETGLNEQYF
TGTGCCAGCAGTTTCGAGACAGGGCTAAACGAGCAGTACTTC
>TRBD1|TRBJ2-7|TRBV15|-
CATSRASGTGVYEQYF
TGTGCCACCAGCAGAGCATCCGGGACAGGGGTCTACGAGCAGTACTTC
>-|TRBJ2-1|TRBV14|-
CASSHGTRGRVRYNEQFF
TGTGCCAGCAGCCATGGGACAAGGGGGAGGGTAAGGTACAATGAGCAGTTCTTC
>-|TRBJ1-1|TRBV28|-
CASSLYRDGAEAFF
TGTGCCAGCAGTTTATACAGGGACGGGGCTGAAGCTTTCTTT
>-|TRBJ2-7|TRBV12-5|-
CASGLGRDLSYEQYF
TGTGCTAGTGGTTTGGGCCGGGACTTGTCCTACGAGCAGTACTTC
>TRBD1|TRBJ2-6|TRBV5-1|-
CASSIGGAGANVLTF
TGCGCCAGCAGCATAGGGGGCGCTGGGGCCAACGTCCTGACTTTC
>-|TRBJ2-7|TRBV5-4|-
CASTQYRDTTYEQYF
TGTGCCAGCACTCAATACCGGGACACTACCTACGAGCAGTACTTC
>-|TRBJ1-6|TRBV7-3|-
CASSLRRNSPLHF
TGTGCCAGCAGCCTGAGGCGGAATTCACCCCTCCACTTT
>-|TRBJ2-5|TRBV30|-
CAWSIAVSQETQYF
TGTGCCTGGAGTATAGCGGTCTCCCAAGAGACCCAGTACTTC
>TRBD2|TRBJ2-1|TRBV6-1|once
CATETSATYNEQFF
TGTGCCACCGAAACTAGCGCCACCTACAATGAGCAGTTCTTC
>TRBD2|TRBJ2-7|TRBV28|-
CASSLSGSSYEQYF
TGTGCCAGCAGTTTAAGCGGGAGCTCCTACGAGCAGTACTTC
>TRBD1|TRBJ1-5|TRBV6-5|-
CASSYGDRGSNQPQHF
TGTGCCAGCAGTTACGGGGACAGGGGTAGCAATCAGCCCCAGCATTTT
>TRBD2|TRBJ2-1|TRBV19|-
CASSRAGGSFNNEQFF
TGTGCCAGTAGTAGGGCCGGCGGGAGCTTTAACAATGAGCAGTTCTTC
>TRBD2|TRBJ2-1|TRBV28|-
CASSLFKLAGGGNEQFF
TGTGCCAGCAGTTTATTCAAATTAGCGGGAGGGGGTAATGAGCAGTTCTTC
>-|TRBJ2-7|TRBV27|-
CASSQDGGYSYEQYF
TGTGCCAGCAGTCAGGATGGAGGATACTCCTACGAGCAGTACTTC
>-|TRBJ1-1|TRBV9|-
CASSASGLRATEAFF
TGTGCCAGCAGCGCTAGTGGGTTGAGGGCGACTGAAGCTTTCTTT
>-|TRBJ2-7|TRBV12-2|few
CASRLAAGREQYF
TGTGCAAGTCGCTTAGCGGCAGGGCGGGAGCAGTACTTC
>-|TRBJ2-3|TRBV6-5|-
CASSLTATSTDTQYF
TGTGCCAGCAGTCTGACGGCAACTAGCACAGATACGCAGTATTTT
>-|TRBJ2-6|TRBV5-1|-
CASSSRASGANVLTF
TGCGCCAGCAGCTCCAGAGCCTCTGGGGCCAACGTCCTGACTTTC
>-|TRBJ1-1|TRBV5-4|-
CASSFVTDMNTEAFF
TGTGCCAGCAGCTTTGTGACAGACATGAACACTGAAGCTTTCTTT
>-|TRBJ2-5|TRBV5-1|-
CASSLEPAQETQYF
TGCGCCAGCAGCTTGGAACCTGCCCAAGAGACCCAGTACTTC
>TRBD2|TRBJ2-1|TRBV5-6|-
CASSLEGASGIDEQFF
TGTGCCAGCAGCTTGGAGGGGGCTAGCGGGATCGATGAGCAGTTCTTC
>-|TRBJ2-7|TRBV6-5|-
CASSADGPWQYF
TGTGCCAGCAGTGCCGATGGGCCTTGGCAGTACTTC
>-|TRBJ2-1|TRBV6-5|-
CASSYDARDYDEQFF
TGTGCCAGCAGTTATGATGCTAGGGATTACGATGAGCAGTTCTTC
>TRBD2|TRBJ2-1|TRBV5-1|-
CASSFGLAGENEQFF
TGCGCCAGCAGCTTTGGCCTAGCGGGAGAAAATGAGCAGTTCTTC
>-|TRBJ2-7|TRBV11-3|-
CASSPGDSYEQYF
TGTGCCAGCAGCCCAGGGGACTCCTACGAGCAGTACTTC
>TRBD1|TRBJ2-7|TRBV18|once
CASSPLGQGAYEQYF
TGTGCCAGCTCACCCCTGGGACAGGGGGCGTACGAGCAGTACTTC